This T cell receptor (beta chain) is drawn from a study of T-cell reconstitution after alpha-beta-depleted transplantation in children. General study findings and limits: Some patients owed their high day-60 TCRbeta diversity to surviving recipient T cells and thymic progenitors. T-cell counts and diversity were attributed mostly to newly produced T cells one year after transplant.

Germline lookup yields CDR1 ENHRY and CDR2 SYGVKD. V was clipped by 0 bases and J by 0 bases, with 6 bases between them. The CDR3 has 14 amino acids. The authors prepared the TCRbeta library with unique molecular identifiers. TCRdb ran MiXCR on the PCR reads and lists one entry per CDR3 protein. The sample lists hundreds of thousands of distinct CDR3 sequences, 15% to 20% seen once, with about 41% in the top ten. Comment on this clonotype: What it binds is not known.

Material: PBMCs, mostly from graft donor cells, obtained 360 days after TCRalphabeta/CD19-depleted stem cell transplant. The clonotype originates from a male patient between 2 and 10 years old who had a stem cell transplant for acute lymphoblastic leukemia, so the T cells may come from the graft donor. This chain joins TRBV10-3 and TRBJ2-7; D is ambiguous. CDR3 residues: CAISESAASYEQYF. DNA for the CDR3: TGTGCCATCAGTGAGTCGGCTGCCTCCTACGAGCAGTACTTC.